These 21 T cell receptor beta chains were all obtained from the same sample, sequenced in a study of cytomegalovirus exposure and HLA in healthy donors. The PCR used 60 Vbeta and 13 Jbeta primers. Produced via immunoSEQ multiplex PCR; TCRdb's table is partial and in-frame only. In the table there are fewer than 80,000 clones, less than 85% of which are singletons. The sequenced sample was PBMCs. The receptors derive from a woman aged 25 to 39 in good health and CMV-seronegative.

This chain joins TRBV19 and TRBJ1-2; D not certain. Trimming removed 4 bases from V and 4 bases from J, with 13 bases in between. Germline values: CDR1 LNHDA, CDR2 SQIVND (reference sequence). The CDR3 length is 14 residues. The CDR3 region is CASSTPGLLYGYTF. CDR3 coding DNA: TGTGCCAGTAGTACCCCTGGACTGCTCTATGGCTACACCTTC.

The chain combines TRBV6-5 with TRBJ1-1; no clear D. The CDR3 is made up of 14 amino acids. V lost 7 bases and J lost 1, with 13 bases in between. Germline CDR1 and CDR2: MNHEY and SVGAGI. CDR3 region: CASMLVTSNTEAFF. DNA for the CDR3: TGTGCCAGCATGCTTGTGACTTCGAACACTGAAGCTTTCTTT.

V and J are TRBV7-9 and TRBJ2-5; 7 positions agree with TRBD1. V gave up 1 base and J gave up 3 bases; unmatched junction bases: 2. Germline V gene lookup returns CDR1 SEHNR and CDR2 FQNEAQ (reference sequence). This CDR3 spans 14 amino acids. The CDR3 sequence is CASSLGQGEETQYF. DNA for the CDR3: TGTGCCAGCAGCTTAGGACAGGGTGAAGAGACCCAGTACTTC.

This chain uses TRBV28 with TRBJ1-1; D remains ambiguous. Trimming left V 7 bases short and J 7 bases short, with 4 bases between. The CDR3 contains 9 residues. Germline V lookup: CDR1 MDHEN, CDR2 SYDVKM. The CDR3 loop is CASTLEAFF. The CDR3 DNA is TGTGCCAGCACCCTTGAAGCTTTCTTT.

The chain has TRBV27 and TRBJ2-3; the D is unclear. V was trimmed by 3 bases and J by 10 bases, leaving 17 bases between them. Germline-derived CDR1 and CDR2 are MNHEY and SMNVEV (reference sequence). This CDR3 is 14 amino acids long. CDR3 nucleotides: TGTGCCAGCAGTTTGGGCAGGAACCCCGGCCCGCAGTATTTT. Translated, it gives CASSLGRNPGPQYF.

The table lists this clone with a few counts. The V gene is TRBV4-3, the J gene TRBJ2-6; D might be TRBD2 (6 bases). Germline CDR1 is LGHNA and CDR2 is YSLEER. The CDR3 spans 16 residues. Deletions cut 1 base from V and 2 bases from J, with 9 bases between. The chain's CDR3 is CASSQGRGAGANVLTF. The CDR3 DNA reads TGCGCCAGCAGCCAAGGGCGGGGCGCTGGGGCCAACGTCCTGACTTTC.

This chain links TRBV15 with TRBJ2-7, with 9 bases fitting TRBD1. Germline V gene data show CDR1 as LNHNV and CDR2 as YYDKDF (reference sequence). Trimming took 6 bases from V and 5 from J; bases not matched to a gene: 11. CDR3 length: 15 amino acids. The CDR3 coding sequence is TGTGCCACCAGGGACAGGGGCGCCGACCCGGACGAGCAGTACTTC. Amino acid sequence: CATRDRGADPDEQYF.

CDR3 sequence reads: CASFGGRFGNEQFF. Written as DNA, the CDR3 is TGTGCCAGCTTCGGCGGGAGATTTGGCAATGAGCAGTTCTTC. The chain carries TRBV6-5 and TRBJ2-1, with 7 bases matching TRBD2. CDR3 length equals 14 residues. Per the germline V gene, CDR1 is MNHEY and CDR2 is SVGAGI. Trimming cost V 8 bases and J 6 bases; bases outside gene matches: 10.

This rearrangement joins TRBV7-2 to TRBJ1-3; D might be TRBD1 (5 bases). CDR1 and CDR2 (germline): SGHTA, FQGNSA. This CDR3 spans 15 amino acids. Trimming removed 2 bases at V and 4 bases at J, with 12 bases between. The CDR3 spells CASSLPRDSGNTIYF. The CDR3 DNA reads TGTGCCAGCAGCTTACCCAGGGATTCAGGAAACACCATATATTTT.

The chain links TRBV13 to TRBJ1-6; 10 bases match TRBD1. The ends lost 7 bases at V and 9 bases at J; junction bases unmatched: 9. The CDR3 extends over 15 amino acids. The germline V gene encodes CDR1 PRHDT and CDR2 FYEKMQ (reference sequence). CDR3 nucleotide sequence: TGTGCCAGCACCCGGGACAGGGGTTCGGGTTCACCCCTCCACTTT. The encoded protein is CASTRDRGSGSPLHF.

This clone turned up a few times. In DNA, the CDR3 is TGTGCCAGCAGTTTATATTGGGGCAGGGCGAAGTCACCCCTCCACTTT. As protein: CASSLYWGRAKSPLHF. This chain joins TRBV27 and TRBJ1-6, with TRBD1 as a possible D gene (5 bases). The CDR3 length is 16 residues. Germline V gene data show CDR1 as MNHEY and CDR2 as SMNVEV (reference sequence). The V end was cut by 1 base, the J end by 10 bases, with 17 bases between.

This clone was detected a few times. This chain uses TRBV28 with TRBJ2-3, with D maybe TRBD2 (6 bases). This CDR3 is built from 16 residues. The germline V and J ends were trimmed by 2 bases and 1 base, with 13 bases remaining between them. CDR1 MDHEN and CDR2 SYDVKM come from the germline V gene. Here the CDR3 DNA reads TGTGCCAGCAGTTTAGATCCGGGAGTGGGCACAGATACGCAGTATTTT. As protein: CASSLDPGVGTDTQYF.

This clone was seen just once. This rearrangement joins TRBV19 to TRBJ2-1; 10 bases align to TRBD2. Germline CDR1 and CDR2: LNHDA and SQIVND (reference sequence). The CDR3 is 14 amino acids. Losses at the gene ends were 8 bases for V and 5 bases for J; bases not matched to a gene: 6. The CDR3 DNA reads TGTGCCAGTTCTAGCGGGAGCGTTGACAATGAGCAGTTCTTC. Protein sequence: CASSSGSVDNEQFF.

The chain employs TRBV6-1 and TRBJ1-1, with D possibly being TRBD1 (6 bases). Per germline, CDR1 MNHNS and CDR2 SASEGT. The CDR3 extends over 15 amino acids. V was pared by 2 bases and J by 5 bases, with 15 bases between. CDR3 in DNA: TGTGCCAGCAGTGAATGGTCTGGGGGCGGAACTGAAGCTTTCTTT. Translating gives CASSEWSGGGTEAFF.

The CDR3 reads CASSYRGRVRSYYGYTF. The DNA for the CDR3 is TGTGCCAGCAGTTACAGGGGGAGAGTGAGGAGCTACTATGGCTACACCTTC. The rearrangement links TRBV2 to TRBJ1-2; 8 bases are shared with TRBD1. Trimming at V came to 5 bases and at J to 3 bases, leaving 14 bases not matched to a gene. The CDR3 covers 17 residues. CDR1 is SNHLY and CDR2 is FYNNEI in the germline V gene.

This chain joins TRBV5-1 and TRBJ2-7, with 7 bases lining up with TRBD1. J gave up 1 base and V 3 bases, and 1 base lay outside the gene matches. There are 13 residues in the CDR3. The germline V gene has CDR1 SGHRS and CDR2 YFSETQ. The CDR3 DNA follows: TGCGCCAGCAGCTCAGGGGGTTCCTACGAGCAGTACTTC. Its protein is CASSSGGSYEQYF.

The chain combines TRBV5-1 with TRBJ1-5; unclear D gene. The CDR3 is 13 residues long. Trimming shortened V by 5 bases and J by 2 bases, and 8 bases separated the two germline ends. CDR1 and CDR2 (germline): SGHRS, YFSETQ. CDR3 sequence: CASSQQGNQPQHF. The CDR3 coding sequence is TGCGCCAGCAGTCAGCAGGGCAATCAGCCCCAGCATTTT. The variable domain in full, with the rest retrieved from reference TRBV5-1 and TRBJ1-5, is KAGVTQTPRYLIKTRGQQVTLSCSPISGHRSVSWYQQTPGQGLQFLFEYFSETQRNKGNFPGRFSGRQFSNSRSEMNVSTLELGDSALYLCASSQQGNQPQHFGDGTRLSIL.

The CDR3 region is CAISRTGSDYEQYF. The DNA of the CDR3 is TGTGCCATCAGCCGGACAGGGTCTGACTACGAGCAGTACTTC. The V call is TRBV10-3, the J call TRBJ2-5; TRBD1 matches at 8 bases. The DNA matches TRBJ2-7 better at its end, which makes the J call doubtful. Per germline, CDR1 ENHRY and CDR2 SYGVKD. The CDR3 runs 14 residues.

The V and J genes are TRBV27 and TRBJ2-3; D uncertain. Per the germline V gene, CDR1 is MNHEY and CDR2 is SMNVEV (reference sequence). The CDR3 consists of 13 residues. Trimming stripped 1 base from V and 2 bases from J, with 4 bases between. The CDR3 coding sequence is TGTGCCAGCAGTTTATGGGCCACAGATACGCAGTATTTT. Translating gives CASSLWATDTQYF.

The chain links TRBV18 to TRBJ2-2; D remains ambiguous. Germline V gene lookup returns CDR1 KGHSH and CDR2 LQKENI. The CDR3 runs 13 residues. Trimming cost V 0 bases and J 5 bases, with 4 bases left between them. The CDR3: CASSPPSTGELFF. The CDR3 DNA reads TGTGCCAGCTCACCACCCAGTACCGGGGAGCTGTTTTTT.

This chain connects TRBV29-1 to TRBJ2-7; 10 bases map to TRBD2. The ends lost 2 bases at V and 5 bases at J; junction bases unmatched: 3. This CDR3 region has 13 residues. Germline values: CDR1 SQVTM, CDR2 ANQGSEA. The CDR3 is CSVEKREGNEQYF. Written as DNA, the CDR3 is TGCAGCGTTGAAAAGCGGGAGGGCAACGAGCAGTACTTC.